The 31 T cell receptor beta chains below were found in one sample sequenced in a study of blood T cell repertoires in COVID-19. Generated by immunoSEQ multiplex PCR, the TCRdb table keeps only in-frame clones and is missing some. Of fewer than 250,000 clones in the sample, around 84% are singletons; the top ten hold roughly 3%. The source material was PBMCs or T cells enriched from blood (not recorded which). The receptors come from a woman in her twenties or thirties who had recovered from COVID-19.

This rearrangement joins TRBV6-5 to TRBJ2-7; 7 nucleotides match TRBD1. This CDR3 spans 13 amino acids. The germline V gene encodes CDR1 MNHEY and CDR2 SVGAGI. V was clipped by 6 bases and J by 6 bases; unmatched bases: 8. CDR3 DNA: TGTGCCAGCAGGGGGGACAGCCTAGGCGAGCAGTACTTC. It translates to CASRGDSLGEQYF.

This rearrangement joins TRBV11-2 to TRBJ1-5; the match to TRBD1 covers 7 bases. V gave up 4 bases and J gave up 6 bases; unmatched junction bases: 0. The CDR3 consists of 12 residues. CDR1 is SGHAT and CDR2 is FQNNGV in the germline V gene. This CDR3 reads CASSSGGQPQHF. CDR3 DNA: TGTGCCAGCAGCTCAGGGGGTCAGCCCCAGCATTTT.

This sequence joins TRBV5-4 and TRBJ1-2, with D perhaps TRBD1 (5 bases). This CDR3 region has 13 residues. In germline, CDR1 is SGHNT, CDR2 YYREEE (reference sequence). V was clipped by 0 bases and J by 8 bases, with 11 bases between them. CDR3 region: CASSLVTVSGYTF. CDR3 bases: TGTGCCAGCAGCTTGGTGACAGTTAGCGGCTACACCTTC.

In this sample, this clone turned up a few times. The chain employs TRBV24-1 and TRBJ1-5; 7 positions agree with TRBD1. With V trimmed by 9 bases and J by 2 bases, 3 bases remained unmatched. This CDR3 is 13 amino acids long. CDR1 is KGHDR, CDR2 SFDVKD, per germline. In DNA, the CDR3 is TGTGCCACCGAAGGGACAGGCAATCAGCCCCAGCATTTT. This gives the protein CATEGTGNQPQHF.

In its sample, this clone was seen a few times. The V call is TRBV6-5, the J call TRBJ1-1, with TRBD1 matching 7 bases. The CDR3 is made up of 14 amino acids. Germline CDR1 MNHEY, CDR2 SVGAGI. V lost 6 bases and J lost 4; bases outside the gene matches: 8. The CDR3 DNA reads TGTGCCAGCAGGGCATGGGACAGCTCCACTGAAGCTTTCTTT. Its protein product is CASRAWDSSTEAFF.

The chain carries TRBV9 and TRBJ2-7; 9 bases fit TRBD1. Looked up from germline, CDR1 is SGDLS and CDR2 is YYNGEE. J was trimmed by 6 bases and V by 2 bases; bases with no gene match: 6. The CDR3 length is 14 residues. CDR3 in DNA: TGTGCCAGCAGCGTTTTACAGGGGGCAGGCGAGCAGTACTTC. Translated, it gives CASSVLQGAGEQYF.

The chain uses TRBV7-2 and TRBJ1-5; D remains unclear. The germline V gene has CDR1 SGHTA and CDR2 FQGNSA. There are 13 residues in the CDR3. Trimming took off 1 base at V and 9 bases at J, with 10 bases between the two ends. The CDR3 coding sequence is TGTGCCAGCAGCTTAGTCGAGTTCGGGCCCCAGCATTTT. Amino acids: CASSLVEFGPQHF.

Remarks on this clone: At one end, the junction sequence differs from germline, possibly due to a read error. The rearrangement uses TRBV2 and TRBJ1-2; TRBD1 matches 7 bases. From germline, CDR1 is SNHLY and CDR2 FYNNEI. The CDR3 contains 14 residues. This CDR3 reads CASSDRGKDYGCTF. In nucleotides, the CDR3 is TGTGCCAGCAGTGACAGGGGGAAAGACTATGGCTGCACCTTC.

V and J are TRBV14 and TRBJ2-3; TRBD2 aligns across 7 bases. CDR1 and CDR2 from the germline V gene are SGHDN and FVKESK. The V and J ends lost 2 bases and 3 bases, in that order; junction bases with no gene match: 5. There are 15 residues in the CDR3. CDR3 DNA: TGTGCCAGCAGCCAAATGGGGGGGAATACAGATACGCAGTATTTT. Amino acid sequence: CASSQMGGNTDTQYF.

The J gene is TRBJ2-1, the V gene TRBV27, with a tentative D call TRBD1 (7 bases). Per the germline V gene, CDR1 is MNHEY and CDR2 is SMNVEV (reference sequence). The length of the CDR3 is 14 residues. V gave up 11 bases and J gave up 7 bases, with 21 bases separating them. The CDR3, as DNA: TGTGCCGCGGGGAGGACAGGTCTGTGGAATGAGCAGTTCTTC. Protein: CAAGRTGLWNEQFF.

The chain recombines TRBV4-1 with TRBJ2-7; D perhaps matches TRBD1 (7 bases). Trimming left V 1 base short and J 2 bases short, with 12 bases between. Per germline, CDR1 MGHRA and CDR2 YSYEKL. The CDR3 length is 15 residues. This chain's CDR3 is CASSQGQGGPYEQYV. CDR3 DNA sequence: TGCGCCAGCAGCCAAGGTCAGGGGGGCCCCTACGAGCAGTACGTC.

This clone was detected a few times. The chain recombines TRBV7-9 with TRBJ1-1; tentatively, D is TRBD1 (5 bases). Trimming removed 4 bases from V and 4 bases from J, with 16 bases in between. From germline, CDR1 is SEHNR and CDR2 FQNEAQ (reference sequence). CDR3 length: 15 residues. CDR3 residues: CASSSPSQGVTEAFF. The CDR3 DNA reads TGTGCCAGCAGCTCCCCCTCCCAGGGTGTCACTGAAGCTTTCTTT. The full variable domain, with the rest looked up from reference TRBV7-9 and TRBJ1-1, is DTGVSQNPRHKITKRGQNVTFRCDPISEHNRLYWYRQTLGQGPEFLTYFQNEAQLEKSRLLSDRFSAERPKGSFSTLEIQRTEQGDSAMYLCASSSPSQGVTEAFFGQGTRLTVV.

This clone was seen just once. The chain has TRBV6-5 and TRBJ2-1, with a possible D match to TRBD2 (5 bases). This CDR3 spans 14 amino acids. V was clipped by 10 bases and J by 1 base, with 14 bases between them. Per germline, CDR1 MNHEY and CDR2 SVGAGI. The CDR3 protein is CAIGTTGSYNEQFF. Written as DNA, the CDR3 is TGTGCCATCGGCACAACGGGGTCCTACAATGAGCAGTTCTTC.

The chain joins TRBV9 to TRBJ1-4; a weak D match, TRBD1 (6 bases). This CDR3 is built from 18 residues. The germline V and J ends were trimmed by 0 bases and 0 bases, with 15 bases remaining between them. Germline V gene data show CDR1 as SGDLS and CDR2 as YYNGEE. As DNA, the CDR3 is TGTGCCAGCAGCGTAGAAATAGGGGGAACTTCAACTAATGAAAAACTGTTTTTT. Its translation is CASSVEIGGTSTNEKLFF.

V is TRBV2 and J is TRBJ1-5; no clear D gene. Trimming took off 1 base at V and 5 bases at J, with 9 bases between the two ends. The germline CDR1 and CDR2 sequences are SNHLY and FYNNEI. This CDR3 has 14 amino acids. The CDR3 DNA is TGTGCCAGCAGTGAAGGGTTACAAGATCAGCCCCAGCATTTT. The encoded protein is CASSEGLQDQPQHF.

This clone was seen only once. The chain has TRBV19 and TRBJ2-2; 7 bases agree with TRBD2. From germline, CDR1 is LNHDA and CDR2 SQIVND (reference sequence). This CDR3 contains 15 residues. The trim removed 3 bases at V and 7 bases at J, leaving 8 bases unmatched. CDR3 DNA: TGTGCCAGTAGTATTGGACTAGTTCAGGTCGGGGAGCTGTTTTTT. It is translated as CASSIGLVQVGELFF. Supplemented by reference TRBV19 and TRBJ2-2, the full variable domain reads DGGITQSPKYLFRKEGQNVTLSCEQNLNHDAMYWYRQDPGQGLRLIYYSQIVNDFQKGDIAEGYSVSREKKESFPLTVTSAQKNPTAFYLCASSIGLVQVGELFFGEGSRLTVL.

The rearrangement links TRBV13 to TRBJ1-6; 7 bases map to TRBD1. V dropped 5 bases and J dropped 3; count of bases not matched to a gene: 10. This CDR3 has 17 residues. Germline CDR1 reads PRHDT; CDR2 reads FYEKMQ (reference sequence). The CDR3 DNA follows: TGTGCCAGCAGCAAAAGGAGTGGGACAGTCTATAATTCACCCCTCCACTTT. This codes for CASSKRSGTVYNSPLHF. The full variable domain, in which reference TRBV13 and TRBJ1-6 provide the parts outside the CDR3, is AAGVIQSPRHLIKEKRETATLKCYPIPRHDTVYWYQQGPGQDPQFLISFYEKMQSDKGSIPDRFSAQQFSDYHSELNMSSLELGDSALYFCASSKRSGTVYNSPLHFGNGTRLTVT.

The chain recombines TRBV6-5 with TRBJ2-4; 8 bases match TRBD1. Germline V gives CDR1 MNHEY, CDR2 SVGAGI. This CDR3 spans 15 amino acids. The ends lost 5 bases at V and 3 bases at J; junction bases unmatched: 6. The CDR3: CASSPSRGRKNIQYF. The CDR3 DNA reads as TGTGCCAGCAGTCCGTCCAGGGGGCGCAAAAACATTCAGTACTTC.

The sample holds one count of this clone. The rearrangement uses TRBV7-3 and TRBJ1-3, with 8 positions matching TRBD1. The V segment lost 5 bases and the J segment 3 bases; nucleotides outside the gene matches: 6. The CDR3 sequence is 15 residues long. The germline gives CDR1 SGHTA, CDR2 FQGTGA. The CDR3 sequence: CASSADRGFGNTIYF. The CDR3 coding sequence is TGTGCCAGCAGCGCCGACAGGGGTTTTGGAAACACCATATATTTT.

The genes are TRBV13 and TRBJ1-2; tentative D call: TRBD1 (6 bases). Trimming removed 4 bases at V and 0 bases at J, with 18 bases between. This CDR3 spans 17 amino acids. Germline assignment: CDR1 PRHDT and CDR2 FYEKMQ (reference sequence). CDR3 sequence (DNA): TGTGCCAGCAGCTCAATCGGGCAGGGGCTTTCTAACTATGGCTACACCTTC. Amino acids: CASSSIGQGLSNYGYTF.

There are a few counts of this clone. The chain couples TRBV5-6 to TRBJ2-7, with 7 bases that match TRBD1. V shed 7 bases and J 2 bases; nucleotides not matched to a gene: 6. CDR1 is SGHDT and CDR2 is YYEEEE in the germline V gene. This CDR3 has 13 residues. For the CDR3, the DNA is TGTGCCAGCGGCGGACAGGCCGCCTACGAGCAGTACGTC. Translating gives CASGGQAAYEQYV.

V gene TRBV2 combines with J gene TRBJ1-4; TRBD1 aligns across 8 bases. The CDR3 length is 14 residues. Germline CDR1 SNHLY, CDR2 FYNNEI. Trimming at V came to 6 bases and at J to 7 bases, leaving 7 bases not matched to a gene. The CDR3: CASRHRGDIEKLFF. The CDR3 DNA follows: TGTGCCAGCAGGCACAGGGGGGATATTGAAAAACTGTTTTTT.

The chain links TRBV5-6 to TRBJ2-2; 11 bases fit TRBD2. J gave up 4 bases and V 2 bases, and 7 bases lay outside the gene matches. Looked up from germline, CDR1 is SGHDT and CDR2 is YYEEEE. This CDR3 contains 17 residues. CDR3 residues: CASSLPTSGTATGELFF. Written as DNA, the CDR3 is TGTGCCAGCAGCTTACCGACTAGCGGGACCGCCACCGGGGAGCTGTTTTTT.

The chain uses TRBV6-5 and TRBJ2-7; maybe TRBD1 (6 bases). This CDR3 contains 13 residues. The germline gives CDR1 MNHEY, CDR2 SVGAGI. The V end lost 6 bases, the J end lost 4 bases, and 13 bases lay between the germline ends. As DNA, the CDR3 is TGTGCCAGCAGACTACAGGGAAAATACGAGCAGTACGTC. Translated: CASRLQGKYEQYV.

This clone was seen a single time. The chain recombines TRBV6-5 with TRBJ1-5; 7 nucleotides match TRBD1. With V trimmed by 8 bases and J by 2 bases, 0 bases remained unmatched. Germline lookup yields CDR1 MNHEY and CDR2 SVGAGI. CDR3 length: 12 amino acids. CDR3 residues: CASDRGNQPQHF. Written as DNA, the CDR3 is TGTGCCAGCGACAGGGGCAATCAGCCCCAGCATTTT.

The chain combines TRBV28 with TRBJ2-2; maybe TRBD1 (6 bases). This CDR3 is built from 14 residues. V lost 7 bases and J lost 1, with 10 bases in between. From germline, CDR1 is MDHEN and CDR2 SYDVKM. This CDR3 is CASKTGLNTGELFF. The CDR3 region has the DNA TGTGCCAGCAAAACAGGGCTGAACACCGGGGAGCTGTTTTTT.

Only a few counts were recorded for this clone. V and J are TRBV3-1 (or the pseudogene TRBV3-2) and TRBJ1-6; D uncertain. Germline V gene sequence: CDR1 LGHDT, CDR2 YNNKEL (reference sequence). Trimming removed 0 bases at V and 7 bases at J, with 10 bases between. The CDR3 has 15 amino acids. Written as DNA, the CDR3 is TGTGCCAGCAGCCAAGAGTGGACTGAGAATTCACCCCTCCACTTT. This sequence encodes CASSQEWTENSPLHF.

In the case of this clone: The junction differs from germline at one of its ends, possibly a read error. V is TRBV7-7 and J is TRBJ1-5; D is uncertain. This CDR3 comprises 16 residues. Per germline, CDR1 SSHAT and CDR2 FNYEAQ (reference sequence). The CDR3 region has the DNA TGTGCTAGCAGCCCCCCGAGGAGGGTGAGCAATCAGCCCCAGCATTTT. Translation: CASSPPRRVSNQPQHF.

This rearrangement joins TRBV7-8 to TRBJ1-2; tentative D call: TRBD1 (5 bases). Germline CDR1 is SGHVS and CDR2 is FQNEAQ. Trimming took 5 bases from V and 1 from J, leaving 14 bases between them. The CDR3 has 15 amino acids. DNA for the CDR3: TGTGCCAGCAGCCCCCGGGGAGGGGTTAACTATGGCTACACCTTC. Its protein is CASSPRGGVNYGYTF.

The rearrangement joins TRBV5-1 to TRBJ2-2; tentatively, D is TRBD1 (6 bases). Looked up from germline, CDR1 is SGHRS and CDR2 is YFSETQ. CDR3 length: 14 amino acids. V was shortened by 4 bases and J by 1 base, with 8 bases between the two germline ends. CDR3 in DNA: TGCGCCAGCAGCGAGACAGGGAACACCGGGGAGCTGTTTTTT. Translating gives CASSETGNTGELFF.

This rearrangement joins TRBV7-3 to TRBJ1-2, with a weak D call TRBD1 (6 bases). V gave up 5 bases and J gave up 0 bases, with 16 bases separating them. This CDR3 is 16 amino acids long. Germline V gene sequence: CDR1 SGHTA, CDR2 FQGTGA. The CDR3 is CASSPTQGPANYGYTF. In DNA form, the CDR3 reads TGTGCCAGCAGCCCTACACAGGGCCCCGCTAACTATGGCTACACCTTC.